This T cell receptor (beta chain) was observed in a study of beta chain features in type 1 diabetes. Whole-study findings and limits: The naive, central memory and Treg TCRB repertoires looked more alike in patients than they did in healthy donors.

Expressed TCRB transcripts were sequenced because the isolated RNA had all been reverse transcribed beforehand. Clones were sequenced by immunoSEQ multiplex PCR, and TCRdb holds only the in-frame ones, with some missing. The sample carries about 240,000 clones, around 26% recorded once. This clone has only a few counts. Its antigen is as yet unknown. V was shortened by 3 bases and J by 2 bases, with 5 bases between the two germline ends. CDR1 GTSNPN and CDR2 SVGIG come from the germline V gene (reference sequence). The CDR3 length is 12 residues. This chain uses TRBV30 with TRBJ1-3, with a weak D call TRBD1 (5 bases). Sequenced material: central memory CD4+ T cells from blood. The sequence was collected from a man in his thirties or forties in good health. CDR3 region: CAWRTAGNTIYF. CDR3 DNA sequence: TGTGCCTGGAGGACAGCTGGAAACACCATATATTTT.